The 12 T cell receptor beta chains in this list originate from one sample, sequenced in a study of cytomegalovirus exposure and HLA in healthy donors. Primers included in the PCR were 60 Vbeta and 13 Jbeta primers. Data came from immunoSEQ multiplex PCR; TCRdb stores just in-frame clones and leaves some out. In the table there are about 130,000 clones, approximately 84% of which are singletons. Sample: PBMCs. The receptor source for this set is a boy between 2 and 10 years old in good health and CMV-seronegative.

The rearrangement joins TRBV4-1 to TRBJ2-1; 8 nucleotides line up with TRBD2. Germline trimming cut 4 bases from V and 6 bases from J; bases unmatched to any gene: 5. The V gene's germline CDR1 is MGHRA and CDR2 YSYEKL. The CDR3 is 14 amino acids. The CDR3 DNA reads as TGCGCCAGCAGCCCTTCCGGGGGGGTCAATGAGCAGTTCTTC. This sequence encodes CASSPSGGVNEQFF.

The gene calls are TRBV19 and TRBJ2-5; a possible D gene is TRBD1 (6 bases). Trimming took off 7 bases at V and 2 bases at J, with 14 bases between the two ends. The CDR3 has 14 residues. CDR1 and CDR2 (germline): LNHDA, SQIVND (reference sequence). As DNA, the CDR3 is TGTGCCAGTACCTCAATTGACAGGCAAGAGACCCAGTACTTC. This sequence encodes CASTSIDRQETQYF.

The CDR3 nucleotides read TGTGCCAGTAGTATAGGAGACAATGAGCAGTTCTTC. Translating gives CASSIGDNEQFF. This chain joins TRBV19 and TRBJ2-1; D gene uncertain. This CDR3 has 12 amino acids. Looked up from germline, CDR1 is LNHDA and CDR2 is SQIVND (reference sequence). V lost 1 base to trimming and J lost 5 bases, with 3 bases between them.

This chain connects TRBV5-1 to TRBJ2-3, with 10 bases lining up with TRBD2. V was clipped by 0 bases and J by 1 base; unmatched bases: 8. The germline V gene has CDR1 SGHRS and CDR2 YFSETQ. The CDR3 length is 18 residues. This chain's CDR3 is CASSLAAGGNLGTDTQYF. The CDR3 nucleotides are TGCGCCAGCAGCTTGGCAGCGGGGGGGAACTTAGGCACAGATACGCAGTATTTT. Complete variable domain (other parts from reference TRBV5-1 and TRBJ2-3): KAGVTQTPRYLIKTRGQQVTLSCSPISGHRSVSWYQQTPGQGLQFLFEYFSETQRNKGNFPGRFSGRQFSNSRSEMNVSTLELGDSALYLCASSLAAGGNLGTDTQYFGPGTRLTVL.

V is TRBV25-1 and J is TRBJ1-4; perhaps TRBD1 as D (5 bases). CDR1 and CDR2 (germline): MGHDK, SYGVNS. This CDR3 is 18 amino acids long. Between the trimmed V and J ends, which lost 3 bases and 0 bases, there was a span of 17 bases. The CDR3 reads CASSDPPRGFSTNEKLFF. CDR3 in DNA: TGTGCCAGCAGTGATCCGCCTCGGGGGTTCTCAACTAATGAAAAACTGTTTTTT.

V usage is TRBV6-5 and J usage is TRBJ1-2, with D possibly TRBD1 on 5 matching bases. The CDR3 sequence is 13 residues long. CDR1 and CDR2 from the germline V gene are MNHEY and SVGAGI. V was trimmed by 6 bases and J by 4 bases, leaving 12 bases between them. The CDR3, as DNA: TGTGCCAGCAGCGCGGGGGATATCTATGGCTACACCTTC. Protein product: CASSAGDIYGYTF.

The gene calls are TRBV5-1 and TRBJ2-5, with D perhaps TRBD1 (6 bases). Germline-derived CDR1 and CDR2 are SGHRS and YFSETQ. The CDR3 is 11 amino acids. V was cut by 2 bases and J by 11 bases, with 10 bases left in between. For the CDR3, the DNA is TGCGCCAGCAGCTTTTCAGGGGAGCAGTACTTC. Translation: CASSFSGEQYF.

This sequence joins TRBV2 and TRBJ2-5, with a weak D call TRBD2 (5 bases). The V gene's germline CDR1 is SNHLY and CDR2 FYNNEI. This CDR3 has 14 residues. The V end lost 6 bases, the J end lost 6 bases, and 17 bases lay between the germline ends. CDR3 coding DNA: TGTGCCAGCAGCCCTCGGACTCGCGAAAAGACCCAGTACTTC. Translating it yields CASSPRTREKTQYF.

The V call is TRBV7-2, the J call TRBJ2-3, with 9 bases lining up with TRBD1. Per germline, CDR1 SGHTA and CDR2 FQGNSA. This CDR3 has 18 residues. J gave up 0 bases and V 2 bases, and 9 bases lay outside the gene matches. CDR3 protein: CASSLLPAGQGSTDTQYF. The CDR3 coding sequence is TGTGCCAGCAGCTTACTCCCAGCGGGACAGGGTAGCACAGATACGCAGTATTTT.

This chain joins TRBV11-2 and TRBJ2-7, with 8 bases matching TRBD1. Trimming removed 6 bases from V and 6 bases from J; junction bases left unmatched: 4. CDR3 size: 12 residues. The germline CDR1 and CDR2 sequences are SGHAT and FQNNGV. The CDR3 region is CASRATGGEQYF. The CDR3 nucleotides are TGTGCCAGCAGAGCAACAGGGGGCGAGCAGTACTTC. The whole variable domain, filled in from reference TRBV11-2 and TRBJ2-7, reads EAGVAQSPRYKIIEKRQSVAFWCNPISGHATLYWYQQILGQGPKLLIQFQNNGVVDDSQLPKDRFSAERLKGVDSTLKIQPAKLEDSAVYLCASRATGGEQYFGPGTRLTVT.

CDR3 sequence: CASSLPGTGALLAKNIQYF. CDR3 nucleotide sequence: TGTGCCAGCAGCTTACCCGGGACAGGGGCCCTTCTAGCCAAAAACATTCAGTACTTC. V and J are TRBV5-8 and TRBJ2-4, with 10 bases lining up with TRBD1. In germline, CDR1 is SGHTS, CDR2 YDEGEE. The CDR3 sequence is 19 residues long. J lost 0 bases, V lost 2 bases, and 11 bases had no gene match.

The table lists this clone with a few counts. This chain connects TRBV4-2 to TRBJ2-7; 9 bases fit TRBD2. In germline, CDR1 is LGHNA, CDR2 YNFKEQ. There are 15 residues in the CDR3. With 0 bases clipped from V and 2 bases from J, the junction kept 2 bases outside the gene matches. CDR3 loop: CASSQDSGGPYEQYF. CDR3 DNA sequence: TGTGCCAGCAGCCAAGATAGCGGGGGACCCTACGAGCAGTACTTC.